This TCR beta chain derives from a study of blood T cell repertoires in COVID-19. J lost 5 bases, V lost 0 bases, and 6 bases had no gene match. The germline gives CDR1 MNHEY, CDR2 SMNVEV (reference sequence). CDR3 size: 15 residues. TCRdb's table, derived via immunoSEQ multiplex PCR, lists solely in-frame clones and lacks some. This sample has about 140,000 clones, with about 87% found just once. This receptor was identified in a man aged 60 to 75 who had recovered from COVID-19. Sequencing was performed on PBMCs or T cells enriched from blood (not recorded which). The chain employs TRBV27 and TRBJ2-5; 7 bases agree with TRBD2. CDR3: CASSLSGLGLETQYF. The CDR3 DNA sequence: TGTGCCAGCAGTTTATCTGGACTAGGGTTGGAGACCCAGTACTTC.